The TCR beta chain described here comes from a study of T-cell memory formation after mild COVID-19 (dated by TCRdb to about 2021). Some background on the complete study: TCR sequence clusters from the two donors were largely donor specific. T-cell clones expanding and contracting after mild COVID-19 in a couple of donors were tracked by longitudinal TCRalpha and TCRbeta repertoire sequencing. Two young, previously healthy adult volunteers made up the cohort, one male and one female.

PBMCs were isolated by Ficoll-Paque density gradient centrifugation. The sequencing machine was an Illumina NovaSeq 6000. TCRalpha and TCRbeta cDNA libraries were constructed by 5'RACE with constant-segment primers, with sample barcodes and unique molecular identifiers being introduced. Trizol reagent was used to extract RNA from every sample. Library amplification was performed in two PCR steps, and a second sample barcode and Illumina TruSeq adapters were introduced in the second step. Sequencing of libraries was performed on an Illumina NovaSeq with 2 x 150 bp paired-end reads. The paper's processing steps were these. With migec v1.2.7, reads were demultiplexed and then collapsed into UMI-guided consensus sequences. Using mixcr v2.1.11, UMI consensuses were aligned to TRA and TRB V and J templates and then assembled into clonotypes. A clonotype was counted as expanded or contracted only when both edgeR and NoisET called the clonotype significant, with the noise models trained on biological replicates. For edgeR calls, a false discovery rate-adjusted p below 0.01 and a log2 fold-change threshold of 1 were applied. As an exploratory analysis of dynamics, max-normalized trajectories of the 1000 most abundant clonotypes were examined by PCA with hierarchical clustering. Each responding clone was given a CD4 or CD8 phenotype based on the CD4+ and CD8+ repertoires, which had been sequenced separately. In-frame beta chains were kept once TCRdb had trimmed the public reads at Q25 with fastp and called clones with MiXCR. Every entry covers one CDR3 protein and lists the most common genes and DNA from its rows. TCRdb, not the original authors, processed these V and J calls. Here the sample has roughly 620,000 distinct CDR3 sequences; about a sixth occur a single time. The biggest ten clones account for 12% of the sample.

This clonotype was seen only a few times. Its target antigen remains unknown. One base away there is no much larger clone; base qualities are not given. On the study overall, not on this receptor specifically: Some responding clones were detected in pre-infection memory, suggesting pre-existing cross-reactive memory T cells joined the SARS-CoV-2 response. Contracting CD4+ clones turned up mainly in the CM and EM memory subsets, whereas EMRA was where CD8+ clones were enriched. SARS-CoV-2 specificity was not confirmed for the second-wave clones peaking on day 37. Only a couple of mild cases were covered in the study, and larger cohorts including severe cases with pre-infection samples were considered necessary. Clones that contracted from day 15 to 85 showed balanced CD4/CD8 phenotypes, whereas a second wave of clones that expanded from day 15 to 37 leaned towards CD4+.

The origin of this receptor is an adult woman who had mild COVID-19 (a few samples of this study predate the infection). The sample titles of this study are shuffled in the database, so cell type and time point are left out; the donor was told from shared clones. Sequencing was carried out using PBMCs or a T cell subset sorted from them (not recorded which).

The DNA is as follows: TGCGCCAGCAGCCAAGAATGGACTAGCGGGATGGGCACAGATACGCAGTATTTT. It codes for CASSQEWTSGMGTDTQYF. This sequence uses TRBV4-3 and TRBJ2-3; the central 12 bases match TRBD2. CDR1 LGHNA and CDR2 YSLEER are derived from the germline V gene. Reading from cysteine to phenylalanine, the CDR3 counts 18 amino acids. The read is trimmed to its CDR3 DNA, 54 bases read in frame from base 1. Trimmed from V: 0 bases; trimmed from J: 1 base; junction bases lacking a gene match: 5.